This TCR beta chain was identified during a study of tumor and adjacent non-tumor tissue in lung cancer. Whole-study findings and limits: Significantly higher TCR diversity was found in tumor than normal lung. Higher tumor TCR diversity was associated with shorter survival.

RNA was extracted from bulk tissue without any cell sorting. Germline CDR1 and CDR2: LGHNA and YNFKEQ. The CDR3 extends over 17 amino acids. With 4 bases clipped from V and 0 bases from J, the junction kept 9 bases outside the gene matches. This clonotype occurred many times. The antigen remains undetermined. TCRbeta libraries were built with three rounds of nested PCR, modified from ARM-PCR. TCRdb re-analysed the multiplex PCR reads in MiXCR, keeping a single row per CDR3 protein. The sample has 200,000 to 250,000 distinct CDR3 sequences, around 70% seen once. This receptor was identified in a man aged 55 to 70 with non-small cell lung cancer. The sample taken for sequencing was lung tumor tissue. This chain links TRBV4-2 with TRBJ2-3, with 8 bases identical to TRBD1. The CDR3 loop is CASSPQGTGSSTDTQYF. CDR3 coding DNA: TGTGCCAGCAGCCCACAGGGGACAGGCTCTAGCACAGATACGCAGTATTTT.